The clone carrying this T cell receptor (beta chain) occurred many times. Its specificity is not known. TCR beta CDR3 region amplification was performed from RNA transcripts. Carried out on the TCR CDR3, a first-round RT-PCR used the HTBI primer set. MiXCR, applied by TCRdb to the multiplex PCR reads, yields one record per CDR3 protein. Of some 720,000 distinct CDR3 sequences listed, about 15% are singletons. Graves' hyperthyroidism is called stable when ophthalmopathy does not progress within 18 months. This specimen belongs to a study of T cells in Graves' hyperthyroidism and ophthalmopathy. Whole-study results and caveats: With a median lead of around 5.9 months before onset, the model predicted ophthalmopathy. The blood repertoire included most of the expanded thyroid clonotypes above 0.001.

Germline V CDR1 and CDR2: SGHDN, FVKESK. Trimming removed 1 base from V and 8 bases from J, with 5 bases in between. CDR3 length: 11 amino acids. This sequence joins TRBV14 and TRBJ1-2, with D hard to call. Sequenced sample: blood. The clonotype was recovered from a man between 18 and 29 years old with Graves' hyperthyroidism. DNA of the CDR3: TGTGCCAGCAGCCAAGTCGGGGGCTACACCTTC. This translates into CASSQVGGYTF. The whole variable domain, remainder taken from reference TRBV14 and TRBJ1-2, is EAGVTQFPSHSVIEKGQTVTLRCDPISGHDNLYWYRRVMGKEIKFLLHFVKESKQDESGMPNNRFLAERTGGTYSTLKVQPAELEDSGVYFCASSQVGGYTFGSGTRLTVV.